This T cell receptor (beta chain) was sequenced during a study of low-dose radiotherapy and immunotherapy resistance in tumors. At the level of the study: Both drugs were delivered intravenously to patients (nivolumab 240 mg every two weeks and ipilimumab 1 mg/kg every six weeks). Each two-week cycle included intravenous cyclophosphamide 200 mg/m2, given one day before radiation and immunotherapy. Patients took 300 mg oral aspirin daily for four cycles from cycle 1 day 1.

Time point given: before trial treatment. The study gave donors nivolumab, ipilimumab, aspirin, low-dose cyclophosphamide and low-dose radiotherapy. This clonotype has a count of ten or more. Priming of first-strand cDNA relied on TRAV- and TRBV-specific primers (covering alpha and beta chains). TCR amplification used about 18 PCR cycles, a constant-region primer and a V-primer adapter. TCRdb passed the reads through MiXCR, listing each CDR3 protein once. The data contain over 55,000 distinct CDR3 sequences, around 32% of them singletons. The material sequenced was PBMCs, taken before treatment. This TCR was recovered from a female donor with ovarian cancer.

The CDR3 protein is CASSYDRGSGELFF. CDR3 DNA: TGCGCCAGCAGCTATGACAGGGGATCCGGGGAGCTGTTTTTT. V usage is TRBV5-1 and J usage is TRBJ2-2, with TRBD1 matching 8 bases. The ends lost 3 bases at V and 6 bases at J; junction bases unmatched: 4. CDR3 length: 14 amino acids. The V gene's germline CDR1 is SGHRS and CDR2 YFSETQ.